The rows below give T cell receptor beta chains drawn from one sample of a study of cytotoxic CD8 clonotypes in ibrutinib-treated CLL. Here immunoSEQ multiplex PCR was the method, and the copy in TCRdb shows in-frame clones only, minus some. The repertoire consists of under 300,000 clones, with 60% to 75% occurring once and the leading ten covering approximately 15%. The sample here was PBMCs, taken after 24 months of ibrutinib treatment. The receptors shown here come from a human donor with chronic lymphocytic leukemia. Each CDR3 is given without its conserved first and last residue. The order of the fields is V gene, CDR3 protein.

v_gene: TRBV6-1
CDR3aa: ASSEAGTGKQPQH

v_gene: TRBV28
CDR3aa: ASSPWTGKNEKLF

v_gene: TRBV7-9
CDR3aa: ASSPKGSSSYEQY

v_gene: TRBV9
CDR3aa: ASSTHTGTGVYEQY

v_gene: TRBV30
CDR3aa: ACRVGLGEKLF

v_gene: TRBV27
CDR3aa: ASSSGPVPTDTQY

v_gene: TRBV6-6
CDR3aa: ASSPGQTMGTIY

v_gene: TRBV30
CDR3aa: AWSVFLSSGVTYEQY

v_gene: TRBV27
CDR3aa: ASSLLDGLAVGELF

v_gene: TRBV7-8
CDR3aa: ASSLVTGAGLAGVSYEQY

v_gene: TRBV11-3
CDR3aa: ASSLGTGNYGYT